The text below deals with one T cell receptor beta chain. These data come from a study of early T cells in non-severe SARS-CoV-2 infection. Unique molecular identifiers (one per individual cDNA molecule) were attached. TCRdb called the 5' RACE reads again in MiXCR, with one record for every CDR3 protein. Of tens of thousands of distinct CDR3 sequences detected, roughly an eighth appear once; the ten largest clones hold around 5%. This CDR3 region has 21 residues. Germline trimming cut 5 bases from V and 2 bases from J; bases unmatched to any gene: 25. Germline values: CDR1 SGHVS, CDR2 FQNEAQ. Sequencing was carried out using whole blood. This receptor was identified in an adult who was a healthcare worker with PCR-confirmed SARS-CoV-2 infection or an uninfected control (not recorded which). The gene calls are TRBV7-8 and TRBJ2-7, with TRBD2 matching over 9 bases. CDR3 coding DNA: TGTGCCAGCAGCCTTGCTATAGCGGGAGAATCAACCCTTGCTACTACCTACGAGCAGTACTTC. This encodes CASSLAIAGESTLATTYEQYF.